Listed here are 9 T cell receptor beta chains from one sample, sequenced in a study of cytomegalovirus exposure and HLA in healthy donors. TCRdb keeps only in-frame clones here, not all; method: immunoSEQ multiplex PCR. The table lists about 56,000 clones, 93% of them singletons, with 1.7% in the top ten. Material: PBMCs. Receptors were obtained from a woman under 30 in good health and CMV-seropositive.

This clone was picked up one time. J is TRBJ1-6 and V is TRBV4-1; 7 bases fit TRBD1. The V segment lost 0 bases and the J segment 4 bases; nucleotides outside the gene matches: 3. Germline V gene lookup returns CDR1 MGHRA and CDR2 YSYEKL. CDR3 length: 16 amino acids. The CDR3: CASSQEYRGYNSPLHF. The CDR3 nucleotides are TGCGCCAGCAGCCAAGAGTACAGGGGTTATAATTCACCCCTCCACTTT.

The chain uses TRBV7-2 and TRBJ2-7, with 9 bases that match TRBD2. Losses at the gene ends were 6 bases for V and 3 bases for J; bases not matched to a gene: 9. Germline V gene sequence: CDR1 SGHTA, CDR2 FQGNSA. The CDR3 is 15 residues long. CDR3 DNA sequence: TGTGCCAGCAGAATAGCGGGGGTTCCGGTCTACGAGCAGTACTTC. Its translation: CASRIAGVPVYEQYF.

The chain uses TRBV21-1 and TRBJ1-1. TRBV21-1 is a known pseudogene. This CDR3 spans 13 amino acids. CDR3 coding DNA: TGTGCCAGCAGCAAAGTTGAGGGAACTGAAGCTTTCTTT. Translated, it gives CASSKVEGTEAFF.

The genes are TRBV18 and TRBJ2-2; no definite D call. Germline values: CDR1 KGHSH, CDR2 LQKENI. Trimming shortened V by 4 bases and J by 6 bases, and 12 bases separated the two germline ends. The CDR3 consists of 14 residues. The CDR3 spells CASSLSSSPGELFF. The CDR3 bases are TGTGCCAGCTCACTCTCGTCGAGCCCCGGGGAGCTGTTTTTT.

This chain links TRBV2 with TRBJ2-7, with 7 bases matching TRBD1. CDR3 size: 14 residues. V lost 6 bases and J lost 6; bases outside the gene matches: 11. Per the germline V gene, CDR1 is SNHLY and CDR2 is FYNNEI. In DNA, the CDR3 is TGTGCCAGCAGCCTCTTACAGGGGACCCTCGAGCAGTACTTC. Amino acids: CASSLLQGTLEQYF.

This clone has just one count. This chain connects TRBV9 to TRBJ2-5, with 8 positions matching TRBD2. CDR3 length equals 15 residues. The V and J ends lost 4 bases and 5 bases, in that order; junction bases with no gene match: 10. The germline CDR1 and CDR2 sequences are SGDLS and YYNGEE. CDR3 loop: CASSPTSGTQETQYF. The CDR3 DNA follows: TGTGCCAGCAGCCCAACTAGCGGTACGCAGGAGACCCAGTACTTC.

This sequence joins TRBV11-1 and TRBJ2-5, with 10 bases that match TRBD2. Trimming at V came to 5 bases and at J to 4 bases, leaving 10 bases not matched to a gene. Germline CDR1 and CDR2: SGHAT and FQDESV (reference sequence). The CDR3 is 16 amino acids. The CDR3 region has the DNA TGTGCCAGCAGCCCCAGGAGCGGGGGGGCAGTAGAGACCCAGTACTTC. Protein sequence: CASSPRSGGAVETQYF.

J is TRBJ2-5 and V is TRBV7-2; 9 nucleotides match TRBD1. Looked up from germline, CDR1 is SGHTA and CDR2 is FQGNSA. The CDR3 has 15 amino acids. V lost 5 bases and J lost 5; bases outside the gene matches: 9. CDR3 loop: CASSPGGGQGETQYF. For the CDR3, the DNA is TGTGCCAGCAGCCCAGGGGGCGGACAGGGGGAGACCCAGTACTTC.

The V gene is TRBV27, the J gene TRBJ1-4; D is ambiguous. CDR3 length: 14 residues. Trimming cost V 3 bases and J 3 bases, with 8 bases left between them. Germline lookup yields CDR1 MNHEY and CDR2 SMNVEV (reference sequence). The CDR3 protein is CASSFRGSNEKLFF. The CDR3 nucleotides read TGTGCCAGCAGTTTTCGAGGATCTAATGAAAAACTGTTTTTT.